The 23 T cell receptor beta chains given below trace back to one sample, sequenced in a study of blood T cells in healthy people across ages. A second PCR of about 7 to 12 cycles used a sample-barcoded 5' primer and a J-beta primer mix. TCRdb used MiXCR to reprocess the 5' RACE reads, holding one entry per CDR3 protein. The repertoire holds 600,000 to 800,000 distinct CDR3 sequences, with over 20% as singletons. Sequencing was carried out using blood. The receptors come from a man in his 70s in good health.

The chain combines TRBV5-1 with TRBJ2-2; 7 bases fit TRBD1. CDR3 length: 15 residues. Germline V CDR1 and CDR2: SGHRS, YFSETQ. The trim removed 0 bases at V and 4 bases at J, leaving 3 bases unmatched. The CDR3 sequence is CASSLEGASTGELFF. The CDR3 region has the DNA TGCGCCAGCAGCTTGGAGGGGGCCAGCACCGGGGAGCTGTTTTTT.

This clonotype was counted between two and nine times. This chain connects TRBV7-9 to TRBJ1-1, with D unresolved. Germline assignment: CDR1 SEHNR and CDR2 FQNEAQ (reference sequence). There are 13 residues in the CDR3. Between the trimmed V and J ends, which lost 5 bases and 6 bases, there was a span of 13 bases. Written as DNA, the CDR3 is TGTGCCAGCAGCGCAGATGGCGGGGCTGAAGCTTTCTTT. Residues: CASSADGGAEAFF. Combining the CDR3 with reference TRBV7-9 and TRBJ1-1 gives the whole variable domain DTGVSQNPRHKITKRGQNVTFRCDPISEHNRLYWYRQTLGQGPEFLTYFQNEAQLEKSRLLSDRFSAERPKGSFSTLEIQRTEQGDSAMYLCASSADGGAEAFFGQGTRLTVV.

The genes are TRBV5-6 and TRBJ2-1; tentative D call: TRBD1 (6 bases). The V gene's germline CDR1 is SGHDT and CDR2 YYEEEE. CDR3 length: 18 amino acids. Trimming shortened V by 3 bases and J by 0 bases, and 19 bases separated the two germline ends. DNA for the CDR3: TGTGCCAGCAGCTCGTTACTGGGGGCGTTGGGCTCCTACAATGAGCAGTTCTTC. It specifies CASSSLLGALGSYNEQFF.

In this sample, this clonotype turned up a few times. At one end, the junction sequence differs from germline, possibly due to a read error. The chain combines TRBV7-2 with TRBJ2-7, with TRBD2 identical over 7 bases. The CDR3 runs 15 residues. The germline V gene has CDR1 SGHTA and CDR2 FQGNSA. This CDR3 reads CASSLEVSGFYEQYF. Written as DNA, the CDR3 is TGTGCCAGCAGCTTAGAAGTTAGCGGGTTCTACGAACAGTACTTC.

This clonotype was observed a handful of times. The chain is built from TRBV29-1 and TRBJ2-5; TRBD2 matches 12 bases. Near its end, the DNA agrees better with TRBJ2-1, so the J call may be wrong. Germline assignment: CDR1 SQVTM and CDR2 ANQGSEA. The CDR3 sequence is 15 residues long. The DNA for the CDR3 is TGCAGCGTCGCTATGGGACTAGCGGGTAACAATGAGCAGTTCTTC. Translation gives CSVAMGLAGNNEQFF.

V is TRBV4-1 and J is TRBJ2-2, with 12 bases fitting TRBD2. After removal of 1 base from V and 5 bases from J, the junction contained 2 bases not matched to a gene. The germline gives CDR1 MGHRA, CDR2 YSYEKL. There are 16 residues in the CDR3. The DNA of the CDR3 is TGCGCCAGCAGCCAAGGGGGGACTAGCGGGACCGGGGAGCTGTTTTTT. It translates to CASSQGGTSGTGELFF.

This chain uses TRBV5-5 with TRBJ2-5; 10 positions agree with TRBD2. Looked up from germline, CDR1 is SGHKS and CDR2 is YYEKEE (reference sequence). Trimming took 4 bases from V and 0 from J; bases not matched to a gene: 3. The CDR3 length is 15 residues. CDR3 residues: CASSPGTSDQETQYF. CDR3 sequence (DNA): TGTGCCAGCAGCCCGGGGACTAGCGACCAAGAGACCCAGTACTTC.

This rearrangement joins TRBV2 to TRBJ2-3; tentatively, D is TRBD2 (6 bases). The CDR3 is 14 amino acids. From germline, CDR1 is SNHLY and CDR2 FYNNEI. With 6 bases removed from V and 5 bases from J, the gap between germline ends came to 15 bases. Here the CDR3 reads CASRETREKDTQYF. For the CDR3, the DNA is TGTGCCAGCAGAGAGACTAGGGAGAAAGATACGCAGTATTTT.

This clonotype was detected many times. In DNA form, the CDR3 reads TGTGCCAGCAAACCAGACAGGGGGCGCTACGAGCAGTACTTC. It codes for CASKPDRGRYEQYF. This rearrangement joins TRBV12-3 or TRBV12-4 to TRBJ2-7; 10 nucleotides agree with TRBD1. With V trimmed by 7 bases and J by 3 bases, 6 bases remained unmatched. The CDR3 runs to 14 residues.

This clonotype occurred a few times. The chain uses TRBV28 and TRBJ2-3; 7 nucleotides match TRBD1. CDR1 is MDHEN and CDR2 is SYDVKM in the germline V gene. The CDR3 extends over 14 amino acids. V was clipped by 2 bases and J by 7 bases; unmatched bases: 6. As DNA, the CDR3 is TGTGCCAGCAGTTTACAAGGGGGCTTGAATACGCAGTATTTT. Translated: CASSLQGGLNTQYF.

Only a few counts were recorded for this clonotype. The J gene is TRBJ2-7, the V gene TRBV25-1, with a weak D call TRBD1 (6 bases). V shed 4 bases and J shed 2 bases, with 12 bases lying between them. This CDR3 spans 14 amino acids. Germline V lookup: CDR1 MGHDK, CDR2 SYGVNS. The chain's CDR3 is CASSARTAAYEQYF. DNA of the CDR3: TGTGCCAGCAGTGCCAGGACAGCAGCCTACGAGCAGTACTTC.

The genes are TRBV7-2 and TRBJ2-1; D is possibly TRBD1 or TRBD2 (5 bases each). The CDR3 is 16 amino acids. The germline V gene encodes CDR1 SGHTA and CDR2 FQGNSA. With 5 bases removed from V and 2 bases from J, the gap between germline ends came to 16 bases. The CDR3 protein is CASSPEGPIPYNEQFF. Written as DNA, the CDR3 is TGTGCCAGCAGCCCAGAGGGGCCCATCCCCTACAATGAGCAGTTCTTC.

This clonotype showed up just a few times. This chain joins TRBV28 and TRBJ2-7, with 14 nucleotides matching TRBD2. CDR3 length equals 16 residues. The germline V gene encodes CDR1 MDHEN and CDR2 SYDVKM. After removal of 2 bases from V and 7 bases from J, the junction contained 7 bases not matched to a gene. CDR3 amino acids: CASSLVPGLAGEEQYF. The DNA of the CDR3 is TGTGCCAGCAGTTTAGTTCCGGGACTAGCGGGAGAGGAGCAGTACTTC.

CDR3 residues: CASTPSVNTEAFF. The CDR3 DNA reads as TGTGCCAGCACCCCCTCGGTGAACACTGAAGCTTTCTTT. The rearrangement links TRBV3-1 to TRBJ1-1; no firm D call. Trimming took 7 bases from V and 0 from J, leaving 9 bases between them. There are 13 residues in the CDR3. Germline V gene sequence: CDR1 LGHDT, CDR2 YNNKEL (reference sequence).

This clonotype was counted between two and nine times. V usage is TRBV20-1 and J usage is TRBJ2-1; 14 bases fit TRBD2. The CDR3 has 16 residues. The germline CDR1 and CDR2 sequences are DFQATT and SNEGSKA (reference sequence). The J segment lost 1 base and the V segment lost 4 bases, leaving 3 bases of the junction unmatched. The chain's CDR3 is CSAIRTSGRSYNEQFF. Here the CDR3 DNA reads TGCAGTGCTATACGGACTAGCGGGAGGTCCTACAATGAGCAGTTCTTC.

This chain links TRBV5-1 with TRBJ1-1, with D hard to call. The CDR3 is 14 residues long. The germline V gene has CDR1 SGHRS and CDR2 YFSETQ. V gave up 4 bases and J gave up 8 bases, with 18 bases separating them. The CDR3 sequence is CASSAEGLESEAFF. The CDR3 region has the DNA TGCGCCAGCAGCGCCGAGGGCCTAGAGTCAGAAGCTTTCTTT.

The chain uses TRBV6-5 and TRBJ2-7, with D possibly being TRBD2 (6 bases). The germline V gene has CDR1 MNHEY and CDR2 SVGAGI. V was pared by 6 bases and J by 2 bases, with 17 bases between. The CDR3 has 15 amino acids. CDR3 DNA: TGTGCCAGCAGCCTGGCGGAGGGACCTACCTACGAGCAGTACTTC. Encoded protein: CASSLAEGPTYEQYF.

At least ten counts were recorded for this clonotype. V usage is TRBV5-1 and J usage is TRBJ2-2; a possible D gene is TRBD1 (6 bases). Trimming took 7 bases from V and 1 from J, leaving 11 bases between them. This CDR3 region has 14 residues. Per germline, CDR1 SGHRS and CDR2 YFSETQ. The DNA of the CDR3 is TGCGCCAGCTCACCGACAGGGAACACCGGGGAGCTGTTTTTT. Translating it yields CASSPTGNTGELFF. Based on the CDR3 plus reference TRBV5-1 and TRBJ2-2, the full variable domain is KAGVTQTPRYLIKTRGQQVTLSCSPISGHRSVSWYQQTPGQGLQFLFEYFSETQRNKGNFPGRFSGRQFSNSRSEMNVSTLELGDSALYLCASSPTGNTGELFFGEGSRLTVL.

Comment on this clonotype: A much larger clonotype is one base distant, so this may be a read error. V is TRBV6-2 or TRBV6-3 and J is TRBJ2-7; D is ambiguous. The CDR3 has 13 amino acids. Germline V gene data show CDR1 as MNHEY and CDR2 as SVGEGT. The CDR3 nucleotides read TGTGCCAGCAGTTACTCTCCAGGCTACGGGCAGTACTTC. It specifies CASSYSPGYGQYF.

Many counts were recorded for this clonotype. The CDR3 sequence: CSATDYQETQYF. The CDR3 DNA follows: TGCAGTGCTACAGACTACCAAGAGACCCAGTACTTC. This chain links TRBV20-1 with TRBJ2-5; D remains ambiguous. V was trimmed by 4 bases and J by 0 bases, leaving 6 bases between them. Germline V gene lookup returns CDR1 DFQATT and CDR2 SNEGSKA (reference sequence). The CDR3 consists of 12 residues.

Written as DNA, the CDR3 is TGTGCCAGCAGTTACGCCCAGCAAAATAGCAATCAGCCCCAGCATTTT. It translates to CASSYAQQNSNQPQHF. J is TRBJ1-5 and V is TRBV6-6; D uncertain. CDR3 length equals 16 residues. The V end was cut by 2 bases, the J end by 0 bases, with 11 bases between. Germline CDR1 and CDR2: MNHNY and SVGAGI (reference sequence).

The chain is built from TRBV5-1 and TRBJ2-2, with D possibly matching TRBD2 (6 bases). Germline lookup yields CDR1 SGHRS and CDR2 YFSETQ. The germline V and J ends were trimmed by 4 bases and 4 bases, with 23 bases remaining between them. The CDR3 sequence is 18 residues long. The CDR3 nucleotides read TGCGCCAGCAGCCAACCATTAGACCTAGCGCGCGCCACCGGGGAGCTGTTTTTT. Residues: CASSQPLDLARATGELFF.

The rearrangement uses TRBV6-2 or TRBV6-3 and TRBJ2-5; TRBD2 agrees at 8 bases. V was pared by 4 bases and J by 5 bases, with 6 bases of the junction left unmatched. The CDR3 has 14 residues. Per germline, CDR1 MNHEY and CDR2 SVGEGT. The DNA for the CDR3 is TGTGCCAGCAGTTCCTGGGCGGGGGGCGAGACCCAGTACTTC. Amino acid sequence: CASSSWAGGETQYF.